This T cell receptor beta chain comes out of a study of shared clonotypes between healthy human individuals. Findings and limits, study-wide: On the whole, naive subsets had larger estimated richness than memory subsets had.

V shed 3 bases and J 3 bases; nucleotides not matched to a gene: 8. The CDR3 runs to 15 residues. CDR1 is SGHDT, CDR2 YYEEEE, per germline. This table comes from immunoSEQ multiplex PCR, and its TCRdb copy is limited to in-frame clones, with some not included. The data hold 2 million to 2.5 million clones, with more than 85% observed a single time. Naive CD8 cells comprised CD45RO-negative, CCR7-positively selected cells, excluding terminally differentiated effector memory CD45RA+ cells. The sample holds one count of this clone. The antigen is not known. The TCR sequence derives from a man between 18 and 35 years old in good health. Some clones in this sample may be carry-over from other donors' samples. The chain carries TRBV5-6 and TRBJ1-1, with TRBD1 identical over 7 bases. The sample comprised naive CD8+ T cells from PBMCs. CDR3 in DNA: TGTGCCAGCAGCTGGGGGACAGCGGGGTACACTGAAGCTTTCTTT. Translating gives CASSWGTAGYTEAFF.